The next 18 T cell receptor beta chains were all read from a single sample in a study of blood T cell repertoires in COVID-19. Measured with immunoSEQ multiplex PCR; TCRdb has only the in-frame clones, and not every one. The repertoire holds about 400,000 clones, nearly 90% seen once, with roughly 1.9% in the top ten. Sequenced sample: PBMCs or T cells enriched from blood (not recorded which). The source is a woman aged 18-29 years with acute COVID-19.

The V call is TRBV11-1, the J call TRBJ2-3; the D gene is possibly TRBD2 (5 bases). V lost 5 bases and J lost 3, with 9 bases in between. This CDR3 contains 13 residues. CDR1 and CDR2 from the germline V gene are SGHAT and FQDESV (reference sequence). In DNA, the CDR3 is TGTGCCAGCAGCCCTCAGCGGACAGATACGCAGTATTTT. The encoded protein is CASSPQRTDTQYF.

The V and J genes are TRBV10-1 and TRBJ2-7; a weak D match, TRBD2 (5 bases). CDR3 size: 16 residues. The germline gives CDR1 WNHNN, CDR2 SYGVQD (reference sequence). Deletions cut 0 bases from V and 3 bases from J, with 15 bases between. The CDR3 DNA sequence: TGCGCCAGCAGTGAGTCGCCGGCGGGCTGGGGCTACGAGCAGTACTTC. It encodes CASSESPAGWGYEQYF.

The V and J genes are TRBV30 and TRBJ1-5; D uncertain. V was clipped by 6 bases and J by 4 bases, with 7 bases between them. Germline values: CDR1 GTSNPN, CDR2 SVGIG (reference sequence). CDR3 length: 11 residues. The CDR3 is CACGANQPQHF. In DNA form, the CDR3 reads TGTGCCTGCGGTGCTAATCAGCCCCAGCATTTT.

The rearrangement uses TRBV6-5 and TRBJ1-1; 8 bases align to TRBD1. V trimming: 6 bases; J trimming: 0 bases; junction bases outside the gene matches: 6. Germline-derived CDR1 and CDR2 are MNHEY and SVGAGI. This CDR3 has 15 residues. CDR3 loop: CASRPPGQVNTEAFF. DNA of the CDR3: TGTGCCAGCAGACCACCGGGACAGGTGAACACTGAAGCTTTCTTT.

The genes are TRBV29-1 and TRBJ2-7, with 11 bases identical to TRBD2. Germline loops: CDR1 SQVTM, CDR2 ANQGSEA. The CDR3 is 16 amino acids. With V trimmed by 1 base and J by 4 bases, 9 bases remained unmatched. The CDR3 coding sequence is TGCAGCGTTGAAGGTCTCCTAGCGGGAGGAAATTACGAGCAGTACTTC. It specifies CSVEGLLAGGNYEQYF.

As DNA, the CDR3 is TGTGCCAGTAGGCGTGACAGGGGGAGCTATGGCTACACCTTC. As protein: CASRRDRGSYGYTF. The chain links TRBV19 to TRBJ1-2; 9 positions agree with TRBD1. The trim removed 6 bases at V and 4 bases at J, leaving 6 bases unmatched. Germline V gene data show CDR1 as LNHDA and CDR2 as SQIVND (reference sequence). The CDR3 covers 14 residues. The complete variable domain, with remaining parts taken from reference TRBV19 and TRBJ1-2, reads DGGITQSPKYLFRKEGQNVTLSCEQNLNHDAMYWYRQDPGQGLRLIYYSQIVNDFQKGDIAEGYSVSREKKESFPLTVTSAQKNPTAFYLCASRRDRGSYGYTFGSGTRLTVV.

The chain joins TRBV6-5 to TRBJ1-1; D gene uncertain. The germline V and J ends were trimmed by 6 bases and 0 bases, with 8 bases remaining between them. The CDR3 is 13 residues long. Germline loops: CDR1 MNHEY, CDR2 SVGAGI. The CDR3 sequence is CASSPVVNTEAFF. The DNA for the CDR3 is TGTGCCAGCAGCCCAGTGGTGAACACTGAAGCTTTCTTT.

The chain has TRBV28 and TRBJ2-5; 7 bases map to TRBD1. With 7 bases clipped from V and 5 bases from J, the junction kept 7 bases outside the gene matches. This CDR3 is 13 amino acids long. Germline V CDR1 and CDR2: MDHEN, SYDVKM. CDR3 sequence: CASNRQGRETQYF. In nucleotides, the CDR3 is TGTGCCAGCAACCGACAGGGTCGGGAGACCCAGTACTTC.

The J gene is TRBJ2-3, the V gene TRBV7-3, with D uncertain. Trimming shortened V by 2 bases and J by 2 bases, and 8 bases separated the two germline ends. This CDR3 has 14 amino acids. Germline CDR1 and CDR2: SGHTA and FQGTGA. The CDR3 DNA sequence: TGTGCCAGCAGCTTAGTGGGCCTCACAGATACGCAGTATTTT. Residues: CASSLVGLTDTQYF. The full variable domain, completed using reference TRBV7-3 and TRBJ2-3, is GAGVSQTPSNKVTEKGKYVELRCDPISGHTALYWYRQSLGQGPEFLIYFQGTGAADDSGLPNDRFFAVRPEGSVSTLKIQRTERGDSAVYLCASSLVGLTDTQYFGPGTRLTVL.

This clone was seen just once. The chain recombines TRBV10-1 with TRBJ2-2, with TRBD1 matching over 7 bases. Germline CDR1 reads WNHNN; CDR2 reads SYGVQD (reference sequence). The trim removed 10 bases at V and 4 bases at J, leaving 3 bases unmatched. CDR3 size: 12 residues. Written as DNA, the CDR3 is TGCGCCACCGGACAGGTCACCGGGGAGCTGTTTTTT. Its protein product is CATGQVTGELFF.

V gene TRBV5-1 combines with J gene TRBJ2-2, with a possible D match to TRBD1 (6 bases). The CDR3 sequence is 15 residues long. The V gene's germline CDR1 is SGHRS and CDR2 YFSETQ. Trimming removed 4 bases at V and 6 bases at J, with 16 bases between. The CDR3 DNA sequence: TGCGCCAGCAGCCTAACGCTTGGGGGCCCCGGGGAGCTGTTTTTT. Encoded protein: CASSLTLGGPGELFF.

This chain links TRBV29-1 with TRBJ1-1; D gene ambiguous. The germline V gene has CDR1 SQVTM and CDR2 ANQGSEA. V lost 0 bases, J lost 1 base, and 12 bases lay in between. There are 15 residues in the CDR3. Here the CDR3 DNA reads TGCAGCGTTGAAGATCCCCGAAGGAGGAACACTGAAGCTTTCTTT. This codes for CSVEDPRRRNTEAFF.

The chain uses TRBV27 and TRBJ1-2; D perhaps matches TRBD1 (5 bases). CDR1 and CDR2 from the germline V gene are MNHEY and SMNVEV (reference sequence). The ends were cut back, 4 bases at V and 4 bases at J, with 10 bases in the middle. The CDR3 has 13 residues. The CDR3 sequence is CASSSQGFYGYTF. For the CDR3, the DNA is TGTGCCAGCAGTTCGCAGGGCTTCTATGGCTACACCTTC.

V gene TRBV28 combines with J gene TRBJ1-1; a weak D match, TRBD1 (5 bases). Germline V gene sequence: CDR1 MDHEN, CDR2 SYDVKM. There are 12 residues in the CDR3. V dropped 10 bases and J dropped 0 bases, with 9 bases sitting between them. Here the CDR3 reads CAIDSLNTEAFF. The CDR3 DNA follows: TGTGCCATCGACAGCCTGAACACTGAAGCTTTCTTT. The full variable domain, its missing parts supplied by reference TRBV28 and TRBJ1-1, is DVKVTQSSRYLVKRTGEKVFLECVQDMDHENMFWYRQDPGLGLRLIYFSYDVKMKEKGDIPEGYSVSREKKERFSLILESASTNQTSMYLCAIDSLNTEAFFGQGTRLTVV.

V and J are TRBV27 and TRBJ1-2; TRBD1 might be the D (5 bases). V lost 4 bases, J lost 10 bases, and 13 bases lay in between. This CDR3 has 12 amino acids. Germline assignment: CDR1 MNHEY and CDR2 SMNVEV (reference sequence). DNA for the CDR3: TGTGCCAGCAGTTCCGGAGACAGCCTCTACACCTTC. As protein: CASSSGDSLYTF.

This clone has only one observation. The J gene is TRBJ1-2, the V gene TRBV5-5; the D gene is possibly TRBD1 (6 bases). There are 15 residues in the CDR3. Germline assignment: CDR1 SGHKS and CDR2 YYEKEE (reference sequence). V was trimmed by 4 bases and J by 2 bases, leaving 15 bases between them. The CDR3: CASSPRDRPNYGYTF. CDR3 sequence (DNA): TGTGCCAGCAGCCCCCGCGACAGGCCAAACTATGGCTACACCTTC.

This chain joins TRBV9 and TRBJ2-3; 9 bases align to TRBD1. The V segment lost 5 bases and the J segment 3 bases; nucleotides outside the gene matches: 7. CDR1 is SGDLS and CDR2 is YYNGEE in the germline V gene. The CDR3 runs 15 residues. In DNA, the CDR3 is TGTGCCAGCAGAGTTCGGGACAGGGTGACAGATACGCAGTATTTT. This gives the protein CASRVRDRVTDTQYF.

The rearrangement uses TRBV27 and TRBJ2-1, with 7 bases that match TRBD2. CDR1 and CDR2 (germline): MNHEY, SMNVEV (reference sequence). The CDR3 consists of 15 residues. V lost 8 bases to trimming and J lost 8 bases; unmatched junction nucleotides: 15. This chain's CDR3 is CASHQFAGVWDEQFF. The CDR3 DNA follows: TGTGCCAGCCACCAGTTTGCGGGAGTATGGGATGAGCAGTTCTTC.